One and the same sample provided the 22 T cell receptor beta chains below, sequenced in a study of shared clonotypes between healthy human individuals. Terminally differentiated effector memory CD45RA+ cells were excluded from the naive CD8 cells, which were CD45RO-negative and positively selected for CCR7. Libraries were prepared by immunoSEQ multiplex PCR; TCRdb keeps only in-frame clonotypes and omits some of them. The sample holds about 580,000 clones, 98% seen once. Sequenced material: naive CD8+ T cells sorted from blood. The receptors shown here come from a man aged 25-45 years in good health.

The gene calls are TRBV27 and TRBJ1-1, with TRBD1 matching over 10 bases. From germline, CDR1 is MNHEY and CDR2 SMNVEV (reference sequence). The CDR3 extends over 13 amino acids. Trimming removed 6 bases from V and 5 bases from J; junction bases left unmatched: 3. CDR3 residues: CASRLDRGTEAFF. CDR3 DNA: TGTGCCAGCAGACTGGACAGGGGGACTGAAGCTTTCTTT.

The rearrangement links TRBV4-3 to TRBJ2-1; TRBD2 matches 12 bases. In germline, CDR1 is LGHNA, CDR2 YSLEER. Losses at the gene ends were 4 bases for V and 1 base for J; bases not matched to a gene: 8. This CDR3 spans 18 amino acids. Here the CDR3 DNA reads TGCGCCAGCAGCCTGGGGACTAGCGGGTATGGGTCCTACAATGAGCAGTTCTTC. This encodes CASSLGTSGYGSYNEQFF.

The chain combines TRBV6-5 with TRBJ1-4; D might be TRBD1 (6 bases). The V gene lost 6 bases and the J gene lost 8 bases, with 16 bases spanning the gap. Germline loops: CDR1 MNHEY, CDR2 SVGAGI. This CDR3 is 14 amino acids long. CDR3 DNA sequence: TGTGCCAGCAGCCCACAGGGAGGTGGGGAAAAACTGTTTTTT. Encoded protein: CASSPQGGGEKLFF.

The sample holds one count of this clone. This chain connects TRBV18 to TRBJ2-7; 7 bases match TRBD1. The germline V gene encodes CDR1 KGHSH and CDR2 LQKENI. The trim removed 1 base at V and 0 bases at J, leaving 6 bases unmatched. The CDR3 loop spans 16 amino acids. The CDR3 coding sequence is TGTGCCAGCTCACCACGAGACAGGGCTCACTCCTACGAGCAGTACTTC. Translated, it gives CASSPRDRAHSYEQYF.

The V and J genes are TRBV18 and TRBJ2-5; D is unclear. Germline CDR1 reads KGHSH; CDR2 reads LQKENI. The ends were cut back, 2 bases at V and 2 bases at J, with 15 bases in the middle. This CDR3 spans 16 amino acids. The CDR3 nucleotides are TGTGCCAGCTCACCAGATCCAGAGATGATACAAGAGACCCAGTACTTC. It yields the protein CASSPDPEMIQETQYF.

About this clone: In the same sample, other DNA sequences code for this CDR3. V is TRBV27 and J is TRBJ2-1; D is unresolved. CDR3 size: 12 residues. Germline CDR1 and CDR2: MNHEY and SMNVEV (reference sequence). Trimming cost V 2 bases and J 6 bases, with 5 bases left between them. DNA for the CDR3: TGTGCCAGCAGTTTACGTGGCAATGAGCAGTTCTTC. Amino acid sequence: CASSLRGNEQFF.

The CDR3 DNA follows: TGCGCCAGCAGTTCTGGTAGCTCCTACAATGAGCAGTTCTTC. Translation gives CASSSGSSYNEQFF. The rearrangement links TRBV5-1 to TRBJ2-1; no clear D. Germline V gene data show CDR1 as SGHRS and CDR2 as YFSETQ. Trimming removed 5 bases at V and 0 bases at J, with 9 bases between. CDR3 length equals 14 residues.

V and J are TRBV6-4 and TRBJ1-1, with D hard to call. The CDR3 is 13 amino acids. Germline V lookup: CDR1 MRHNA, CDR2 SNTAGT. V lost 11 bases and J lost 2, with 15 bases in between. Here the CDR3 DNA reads TGTGCCGGCGCCGTGGGAGGTAACACTGAAGCTTTCTTT. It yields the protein CAGAVGGNTEAFF.

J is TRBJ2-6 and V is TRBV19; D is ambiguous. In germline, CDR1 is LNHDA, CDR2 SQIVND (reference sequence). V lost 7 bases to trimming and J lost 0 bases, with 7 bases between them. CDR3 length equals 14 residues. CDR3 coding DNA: TGTGCCAGTAATCAGGACTCTGGGGCCAACGTCCTGACTTTC. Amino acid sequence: CASNQDSGANVLTF.

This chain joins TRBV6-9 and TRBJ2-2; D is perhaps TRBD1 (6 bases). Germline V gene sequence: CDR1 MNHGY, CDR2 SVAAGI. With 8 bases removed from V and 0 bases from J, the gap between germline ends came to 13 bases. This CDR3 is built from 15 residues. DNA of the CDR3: TGTGCCAGCTTCTTTCCAGGGGCGAACACCGGGGAGCTGTTTTTT. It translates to CASFFPGANTGELFF.

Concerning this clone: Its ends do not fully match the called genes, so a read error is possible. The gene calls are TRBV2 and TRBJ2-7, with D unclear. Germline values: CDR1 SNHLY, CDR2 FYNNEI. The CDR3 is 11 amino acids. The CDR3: CASSGLRPTCF. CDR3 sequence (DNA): TGTGCCAGCAGTGGACTCAGGCCTACGTGCTTC.

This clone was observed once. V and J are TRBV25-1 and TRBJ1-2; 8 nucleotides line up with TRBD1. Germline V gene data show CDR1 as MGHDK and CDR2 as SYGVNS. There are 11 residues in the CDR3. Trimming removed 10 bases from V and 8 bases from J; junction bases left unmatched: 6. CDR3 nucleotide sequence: TGTGCCACCGGACAGGGTCAGGGCTACACCTTC. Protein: CATGQGQGYTF.

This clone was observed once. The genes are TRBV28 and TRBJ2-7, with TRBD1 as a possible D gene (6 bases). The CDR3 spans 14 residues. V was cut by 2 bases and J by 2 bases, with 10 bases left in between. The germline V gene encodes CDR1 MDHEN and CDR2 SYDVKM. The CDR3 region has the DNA TGTGCCAGCAGTTTAAACAGGGTTACCTACGAGCAGTACTTC. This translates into CASSLNRVTYEQYF.

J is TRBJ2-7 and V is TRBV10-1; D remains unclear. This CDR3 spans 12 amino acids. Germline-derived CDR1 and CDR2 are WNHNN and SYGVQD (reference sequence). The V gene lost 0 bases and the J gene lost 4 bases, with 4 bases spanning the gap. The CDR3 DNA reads TGCGCCAGCAGTGAGTCCACGTACGAGCAGTACTTC. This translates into CASSESTYEQYF.

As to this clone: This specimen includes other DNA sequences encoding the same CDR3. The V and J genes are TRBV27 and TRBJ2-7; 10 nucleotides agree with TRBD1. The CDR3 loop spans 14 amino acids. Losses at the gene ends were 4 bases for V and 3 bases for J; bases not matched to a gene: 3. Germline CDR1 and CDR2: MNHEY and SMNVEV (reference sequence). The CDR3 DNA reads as TGTGCCAGCAGTTCCCGGGACAGGGGCTACGAGCAGTACTTC. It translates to CASSSRDRGYEQYF.

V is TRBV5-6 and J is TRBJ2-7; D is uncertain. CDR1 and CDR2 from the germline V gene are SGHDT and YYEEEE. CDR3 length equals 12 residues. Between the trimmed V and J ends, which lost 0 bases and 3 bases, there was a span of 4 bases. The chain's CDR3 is CASSLGRYEQYF. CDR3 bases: TGTGCCAGCAGCTTGGGGCGCTACGAGCAGTACTTC.

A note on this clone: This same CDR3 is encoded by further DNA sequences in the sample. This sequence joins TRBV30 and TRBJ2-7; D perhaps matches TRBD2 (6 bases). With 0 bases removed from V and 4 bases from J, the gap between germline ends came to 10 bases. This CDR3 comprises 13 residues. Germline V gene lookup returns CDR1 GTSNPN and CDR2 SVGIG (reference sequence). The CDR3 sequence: CAWSVGSGYEQYF. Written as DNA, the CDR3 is TGTGCCTGGAGTGTAGGTAGCGGTTACGAGCAGTACTTC.

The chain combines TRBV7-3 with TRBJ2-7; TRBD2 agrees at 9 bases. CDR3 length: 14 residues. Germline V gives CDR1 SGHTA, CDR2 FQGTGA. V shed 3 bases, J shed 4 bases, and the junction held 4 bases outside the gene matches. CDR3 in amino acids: CASSFASGDYEQYF. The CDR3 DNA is TGTGCCAGCAGCTTCGCTAGCGGGGATTACGAGCAGTACTTC.

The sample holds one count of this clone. The DNA of the CDR3 is TGTGCCAGCAGCGCGTTGGCTGGGAAGAACACTGAAGCTTTCTTT. It specifies CASSALAGKNTEAFF. The V and J genes are TRBV7-9 and TRBJ1-1; D gene unclear. This CDR3 has 15 residues. Trimming cost V 5 bases and J 1 base, with 14 bases left between them. The germline gives CDR1 SEHNR, CDR2 FQNEAQ (reference sequence).

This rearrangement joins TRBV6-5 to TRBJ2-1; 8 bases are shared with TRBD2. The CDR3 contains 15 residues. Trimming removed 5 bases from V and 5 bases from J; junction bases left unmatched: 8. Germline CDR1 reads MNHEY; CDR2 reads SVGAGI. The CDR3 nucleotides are TGTGCCAGCAGTAACCTCGGGGGGGCCGACAATGAGCAGTTCTTC. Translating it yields CASSNLGGADNEQFF.

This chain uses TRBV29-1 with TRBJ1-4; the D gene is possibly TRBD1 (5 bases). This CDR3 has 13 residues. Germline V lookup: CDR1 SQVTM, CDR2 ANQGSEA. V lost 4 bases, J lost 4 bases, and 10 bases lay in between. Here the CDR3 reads CSVVRQNNEKLFF. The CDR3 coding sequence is TGCAGCGTTGTGAGACAGAATAATGAAAAACTGTTTTTT.

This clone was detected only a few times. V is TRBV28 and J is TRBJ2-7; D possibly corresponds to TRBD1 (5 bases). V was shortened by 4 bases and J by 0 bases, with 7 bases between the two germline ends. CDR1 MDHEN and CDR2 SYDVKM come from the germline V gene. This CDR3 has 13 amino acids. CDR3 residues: CASSWGLSYEQYF. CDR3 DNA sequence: TGTGCCAGCAGTTGGGGCCTCTCCTACGAGCAGTACTTC.